This T cell receptor beta chain was recovered during a study of shared clonotypes between healthy human individuals. The data were produced by immunoSEQ multiplex PCR, yet TCRdb's version contains in-frame clones alone and is incomplete. The sample consists of around 350,000 clones, over 70% of them appearing once. The ends were cut back, 7 bases at V and 4 bases at J, with 5 bases in the middle. Germline lookup yields CDR1 LNHDA and CDR2 SQIVND (reference sequence). This CDR3 contains 11 residues. The chain employs TRBV19 and TRBJ2-1; no firm D call. This receptor was obtained from a man aged 25-40 years in good health. The sample consisted of memory CD4+ T cells sorted from blood. Subset here: CD45RA-negative fraction. The CDR3 region has the DNA TGTGCCAGTATGCAATACAATGAGCAGTTCTTC. Encoded protein: CASMQYNEQFF. The whole variable domain, filled in from reference TRBV19 and TRBJ2-1, reads DGGITQSPKYLFRKEGQNVTLSCEQNLNHDAMYWYRQDPGQGLRLIYYSQIVNDFQKGDIAEGYSVSREKKESFPLTVTSAQKNPTAFYLCASMQYNEQFFGPGTRLTVL.